This TCR beta chain was recorded in a study of T cell repertoires in cytomegalovirus infection. Looking at the study overall: The public TCR beta signatures pointed to both CMV infection and matching HLA type. Overall study findings and caveats: The study identified carriers of CMV plus the relevant HLA from cumulative public TCR beta family frequency. In two of eight donors, the top clonotype was HLA-C-restricted CMV-specific.

TCRdb called the reads again in MiXCR, with one record for every CDR3 protein. The repertoire holds some 600,000 distinct CDR3 sequences, with roughly a quarter as singletons. This clonotype has just a few counts. As yet, its antigen is unknown. Per the germline V gene, CDR1 is MNHEY and CDR2 is SMNVEV (reference sequence). The CDR3 has 14 amino acids. Trimming took off 7 bases at V and 9 bases at J, with 16 bases between the two ends. The receptor's source is a human donor in good health (CMV status not recorded). Some clones in this sample may be carry-over from other donors' samples. Material: CD8+ T cells from PBMCs. The V and J genes are TRBV27 and TRBJ1-6; D remains ambiguous. CDR3 amino acids: CASTASRGGSPLHF. CDR3 sequence (DNA): TGTGCCAGCACGGCCTCCCGGGGAGGTTCACCCCTCCACTTT.